These 6 T cell receptor beta chains share one sample of origin, sequenced in a study of CD4 and CD8 cells across lung adenocarcinoma regions. MiXCR, run by TCRdb on the PCR reads, gives a single entry per CDR3 protein. The table lists 13,000 or so distinct CDR3 sequences, around 40% of them singletons. The sample taken for sequencing was CD4+ T cells from the center of a lung tumor. All receptors derive from a male donor with lung adenocarcinoma. The CD4 and CD8 labels of this study may be unreliable.

This clonotype rates as medium-sized. The rearrangement links TRBV6-1 to TRBJ2-4, with TRBD1 as a possible D gene (6 bases). V lost 1 base and J 0 bases, leaving 7 bases between the germline ends. Germline values: CDR1 MNHNS, CDR2 SASEGT. This CDR3 has 15 amino acids. The CDR3 loop reads CASSEEQGAKNIQYF. The CDR3 bases are TGTGCCAGCAGTGAAGAACAGGGAGCCAAAAACATTCAGTACTTC.

The chain has TRBV20-1 and TRBJ2-7, with D hard to call. CDR1 DFQATT and CDR2 SNEGSKA come from the germline V gene (reference sequence). The V gene lost 1 base and the J gene lost 5 bases, with 9 bases spanning the gap. CDR3 length: 12 amino acids. The CDR3 DNA sequence: TGCAGTGCTAGAGTAACAGCCGACGAGCAGTACTTC. Its protein is CSARVTADEQYF.

The V call is TRBV12-3 or TRBV12-4, the J call TRBJ2-7; D gene ambiguous. The CDR3 runs to 14 residues. Between the trimmed V and J ends, which lost 4 bases and 3 bases, there was a span of 13 bases. The CDR3 bases are TGTGCCAGCAGTTCGACCCTATCGGGCTACGAGCAGTACTTC. It translates to CASSSTLSGYEQYF.

This clonotype has a handful of counts. The chain recombines TRBV6-1 with TRBJ1-1; D uncertain. Germline V lookup: CDR1 MNHNS, CDR2 SASEGT. V gave up 7 bases and J gave up 1 base, with 7 bases separating them. The CDR3 extends over 12 amino acids. The CDR3 spells CASTQRNTEAFF. Here the CDR3 DNA reads TGTGCCAGCACTCAAAGGAACACTGAAGCTTTCTTT.

This clonotype was counted between two and nine times. The chain recombines TRBV6-1 with TRBJ2-1, with 12 nucleotides matching TRBD1. The J call may not be correct, given that the DNA end is closer to TRBJ2-7. The germline V gene has CDR1 MNHNS and CDR2 SASEGT. The CDR3 is 15 amino acids. The CDR3 DNA sequence: TGTGCCAGCAGTGAATCCGGGACAGGGGGCGACGAGCAGTACTTC. This encodes CASSESGTGGDEQYF.

The CDR3 region is CASALGGAVYEQFF. CDR3 nucleotide sequence: TGCGCCAGCGCCTTAGGGGGGGCCGTCTATGAGCAGTTCTTC. The chain is built from TRBV10-2 and TRBJ2-4, with D maybe TRBD2 (7 bases). The end of the DNA fits TRBJ2-1 better, so the J call may be wrong. This CDR3 has 14 residues. Germline V CDR1 and CDR2: WSHSY, SAAADI.